The 30 T cell receptor beta chains given below trace back to one sample, sequenced in a study of CD8 T cells in ankylosing spondylitis. TCRdb passed the 5' RACE reads through MiXCR, listing each CDR3 protein once. The data hold some 840,000 distinct CDR3 sequences, with about 12% observed a single time. No antigen has been assigned to these receptors. Study-wide findings and caveats: There was a TCR beta motif, made of several highly homologous variants, that appeared characteristic of ankylosing spondylitis blood.

Sequencing was done on a sample of blood, either unsorted or a sorted T cell fraction (not recorded which). These receptors came from a male donor with ankylosing spondylitis.

The J gene is TRBJ2-5, the V gene TRBV6-2 or TRBV6-3; 7 nucleotides agree with TRBD2. This CDR3 contains 14 residues. V trimming: 3 bases; J trimming: 5 bases; junction bases outside the gene matches: 6. The V gene's germline CDR1 is MNHEY and CDR2 SVGEGT. The DNA for the CDR3 is TGTGCCAGCAGTTATGTCGGGAGGATGGAGACCCAGTACTTC. Its translation: CASSYVGRMETQYF.

This clonotype was seen more than once but under ten times. The chain carries TRBV6-1 and TRBJ2-7, with D possibly called TRBD1 or TRBD2 (5 bases each). CDR3 length: 14 residues. Trimming removed 6 bases at V and 0 bases at J, with 12 bases between. Germline V gene lookup returns CDR1 MNHNS and CDR2 SASEGT. The CDR3 DNA reads as TGTGCCAGCAGCCGCCGGGGCTTCTCCTACGAGCAGTACTTC. Protein product: CASSRRGFSYEQYF.

In this sample, this clonotype turned up many times. The rearrangement joins TRBV5-1 to TRBJ2-1, with 8 positions matching TRBD2. V shed 3 bases, J shed 5 bases, and the junction held 7 bases outside the gene matches. CDR1 is SGHRS, CDR2 YFSETQ, per germline. The CDR3 has 15 residues. The CDR3 is CASSSSGPENNEQFF. The CDR3 DNA sequence: TGCGCCAGCAGCTCTAGCGGGCCTGAGAACAATGAGCAGTTCTTC.

This clonotype appeared a few times. The chain combines TRBV2 with TRBJ2-5, with a tentative D call TRBD2 (5 bases). The CDR3 is 13 residues long. Trimming removed 6 bases at V and 5 bases at J, with 13 bases between. Looked up from germline, CDR1 is SNHLY and CDR2 is FYNNEI. CDR3 protein: CASRADGVETQYF. CDR3 coding DNA: TGTGCCAGCAGGGCGGACGGGGTCGAGACCCAGTACTTC.

The chain uses TRBV27 and TRBJ1-2, with D possibly TRBD1 on 5 matching bases. This CDR3 has 15 residues. Trimming pared 6 bases from V and 5 bases from J, leaving 19 bases between. Germline CDR1 is MNHEY and CDR2 is SMNVEV (reference sequence). As DNA, the CDR3 is TGTGCCAGCAGCCAGCAGGGTGCTGGCCGGTATGGCTACACCTTC. It encodes CASSQQGAGRYGYTF.

This clonotype came up a few times. This sequence joins TRBV5-8 and TRBJ2-1, with 7 bases matching TRBD1. The CDR3 extends over 14 amino acids. Germline lookup yields CDR1 SGHTS and CDR2 YDEGEE. The J segment lost 3 bases and the V segment lost 4 bases, leaving 4 bases of the junction unmatched. CDR3 loop: CASSRGQDYNEQFF. In DNA, the CDR3 is TGTGCCAGCAGCAGAGGACAGGACTACAATGAGCAGTTCTTC.

This clonotype was counted between two and nine times. The chain joins TRBV6-1 to TRBJ2-2; D perhaps matches TRBD1 (6 bases). The CDR3 loop spans 13 amino acids. Germline V gene data show CDR1 as MNHNS and CDR2 as SASEGT. V lost 10 bases, J lost 7 bases, and 16 bases lay in between. CDR3 region: CATQGLAVGELFF. The CDR3 DNA sequence: TGTGCCACCCAGGGGCTAGCTGTCGGGGAGCTGTTTTTT.

This clonotype was recorded many times. The J gene is TRBJ2-1, the V gene TRBV25-1; no clear D gene. The CDR3 covers 11 residues. Germline CDR1 MGHDK, CDR2 SYGVNS. Trimming removed 2 bases at V and 8 bases at J, with 4 bases between. The CDR3 sequence: CASSEIDEQFF. DNA of the CDR3: TGTGCCAGCAGTGAAATAGATGAGCAGTTCTTC.

The chain combines TRBV11-2 with TRBJ2-7; D is perhaps TRBD1 or TRBD2 (7 bases each). There are 16 residues in the CDR3. Looked up from germline, CDR1 is SGHAT and CDR2 is FQNNGV. The V end was cut by 5 bases, the J end by 2 bases, with 19 bases between. CDR3 bases: TGTGCCAGCAGCCCAGGGGGGGACTTAGGGCCCTACGAGCAGTACTTC. It is translated as CASSPGGDLGPYEQYF.

A few counts support this clonotype. The gene calls are TRBV29-1 and TRBJ1-1; D uncertain. Per germline, CDR1 SQVTM and CDR2 ANQGSEA. The CDR3 sequence is 14 residues long. V lost 4 bases and J 4 bases, leaving 16 bases between the germline ends. This chain's CDR3 is CSVAALSSATEAFF. Written as DNA, the CDR3 is TGCAGCGTTGCGGCATTATCAAGCGCCACTGAAGCTTTCTTT.

The rearrangement links TRBV6-5 to TRBJ1-2, with a possible D match to TRBD1 (5 bases). V lost 7 bases, J lost 5 bases, and 11 bases lay in between. The germline CDR1 and CDR2 sequences are MNHEY and SVGAGI. The CDR3 totals 12 residues. CDR3 sequence reads: CASTNGGYGYTF. The CDR3 DNA reads as TGTGCCAGCACCAACGGGGGATATGGCTACACCTTC.

This clonotype turned up a few times. This chain links TRBV29-1 with TRBJ2-5; 7 bases are shared with TRBD1. The CDR3 length is 13 residues. V lost 4 bases, J lost 4 bases, and 6 bases stayed unmatched. The germline V gene encodes CDR1 SQVTM and CDR2 ANQGSEA. This chain's CDR3 is CSVAPRGIETQYF. In DNA form, the CDR3 reads TGCAGCGTTGCCCCCAGGGGGATAGAGACCCAGTACTTC.

Only a few counts were recorded for this clonotype. V gene TRBV28 combines with J gene TRBJ2-7; 7 nucleotides line up with TRBD1. After removal of 5 bases from V and 0 bases from J, the junction contained 7 bases not matched to a gene. The CDR3 runs 15 residues. Germline V CDR1 and CDR2: MDHEN, SYDVKM. The CDR3 bases are TGTGCCAGCAGTCTGACCTACAGGGGCTCCTACGAGCAGTACTTC. Translation: CASSLTYRGSYEQYF.

This clonotype was seen ten or more times. The chain is built from TRBV4-2 and TRBJ2-2; 8 nucleotides match TRBD1. This CDR3 comprises 15 residues. J gave up 5 bases and V 4 bases, and 6 bases lay outside the gene matches. Per germline, CDR1 LGHNA and CDR2 YNFKEQ. The CDR3 bases are TGTGCCAGCAGCCGCGGGACAGGAATGACCGGGGAGCTGTTTTTT. This translates into CASSRGTGMTGELFF.

The table lists this clonotype with many counts. The chain is built from TRBV29-1 and TRBJ2-1; TRBD2 aligns across 11 bases. This CDR3 region has 14 residues. Germline CDR1 is SQVTM and CDR2 is ANQGSEA. V gave up 6 bases and J gave up 4 bases; unmatched junction bases: 5. CDR3 sequence reads: CSVVGLAEYNEQFF. For the CDR3, the DNA is TGCAGCGTGGTGGGACTAGCGGAGTACAATGAGCAGTTCTTC.

V gene TRBV7-6 combines with J gene TRBJ2-3; the D call may be TRBD1 or TRBD2 (5 bases each). This CDR3 contains 16 residues. Trimming left V 1 base short and J 5 bases short, with 16 bases between. Germline CDR1 reads SGHVS; CDR2 reads FNYEAQ. CDR3 residues: CASSLGQGRTLDTQYF. CDR3 DNA sequence: TGTGCCAGCAGCTTAGGTCAGGGACGGACTTTAGATACGCAGTATTTT. Using reference TRBV7-6 and TRBJ2-3 for the parts outside the CDR3, the full variable domain is GAGVSQSPRYKVTKRGQDVALRCDPISGHVSLYWYRQALGQGPEFLTYFNYEAQQDKSGLPNDRFSAERPEGSISTLTIQRTEQRDSAMYRCASSLGQGRTLDTQYFGPGTRLTVL.

This clonotype was detected only a few times. The chain employs TRBV29-1 and TRBJ2-5; D call uncertain. This CDR3 has 12 amino acids. The germline V gene encodes CDR1 SQVTM and CDR2 ANQGSEA. V dropped 6 bases and J dropped 5 bases, with 13 bases sitting between them. The DNA of the CDR3 is TGCAGCGTGGGCCTACCGCGGGAGACCCAGTACTTC. Translated, it gives CSVGLPRETQYF.

This clonotype was seen at least ten times. The V gene is TRBV5-1, the J gene TRBJ2-3; 11 bases match TRBD2. CDR1 and CDR2 from the germline V gene are SGHRS and YFSETQ. The trim removed 4 bases at V and 2 bases at J, leaving 3 bases unmatched. This CDR3 is built from 15 residues. CDR3 loop: CASSVLAGVTDTQYF. The CDR3 DNA follows: TGCGCCAGCAGCGTACTAGCGGGAGTCACAGATACGCAGTATTTT.

This chain joins TRBV6-2 or TRBV6-3 and TRBJ2-1, with 9 bases aligning to TRBD1. V gave up 5 bases and J gave up 0 bases; unmatched junction bases: 14. Germline V gene lookup returns CDR1 MNHEY and CDR2 SVGEGT. This CDR3 is built from 19 residues. This chain's CDR3 is CASSNRDRESPSSYNEQFF. CDR3 DNA: TGTGCCAGCAGTAACCGGGACAGGGAGTCCCCTTCCTCCTACAATGAGCAGTTCTTC.

This chain joins TRBV6-1 and TRBJ2-5; D may correspond to TRBD1 or TRBD2 (5 bases each). The CDR3 spans 13 residues. The V end was cut by 6 bases, the J end by 5 bases, with 13 bases between. The germline CDR1 and CDR2 sequences are MNHNS and SASEGT. CDR3 sequence: CASSRWDAETQYF. As DNA, the CDR3 is TGTGCCAGCAGCCGCTGGGACGCGGAGACCCAGTACTTC.

As for this clonotype: Mismatch with germline at one junction end may stem from a read error. The J gene is TRBJ2-5, the V gene TRBV4-2, with TRBD1 as a possible D gene (6 bases). The germline V gene has CDR1 LGHNA and CDR2 YNFKEQ. This CDR3 is 13 amino acids long. The CDR3 DNA reads TGTGCCAGCAGCCAGGCCAAAGACAGGTCCCTCGCCTTC. As protein: CASSQAKDRSLAF.

The table lists this clonotype with a few counts. The chain combines TRBV7-2 with TRBJ1-3; D remains ambiguous. V was clipped by 2 bases and J by 2 bases, with 7 bases between them. Per the germline V gene, CDR1 is SGHTA and CDR2 is FQGNSA. The length of the CDR3 is 14 residues. CDR3 nucleotide sequence: TGTGCCAGCAGCTTATGGATGGCTGGAAACACCATATATTTT. Residues: CASSLWMAGNTIYF.

This clonotype has just a few counts. J is TRBJ2-3 and V is TRBV12-3 or TRBV12-4; TRBD2 matches 9 bases. The CDR3 spans 16 residues. V lost 6 bases and J lost 1; bases outside the gene matches: 8. The CDR3 region has the DNA TGTGCCAGCAGCCCCGTGGCTAGCGGGGGCACAGATACGCAGTATTTT. Residues: CASSPVASGGTDTQYF.

This clonotype was detected only a few times. The chain carries TRBV12-3 or TRBV12-4 and TRBJ2-3; the D is unclear. V was clipped by 4 bases and J by 2 bases, with 13 bases between them. The CDR3 contains 15 residues. Written as DNA, the CDR3 is TGTGCCAGCAGTTCCGTCAAGGGCCTCACAGATACGCAGTATTTT. This gives the protein CASSSVKGLTDTQYF.

In this sample, this clonotype turned up many times. The rearrangement links TRBV4-2 to TRBJ1-3; no definite D call. The V end lost 0 bases, the J end lost 3 bases, and 9 bases lay between the germline ends. This CDR3 is 15 amino acids long. Germline V lookup: CDR1 LGHNA, CDR2 YNFKEQ. The CDR3 region is CASSQDMTDGNTIYF. The CDR3 DNA follows: TGTGCCAGCAGCCAAGATATGACGGATGGAAACACCATATATTTT.

This clonotype was seen a handful of times. The chain links TRBV20-1 to TRBJ1-2, with D uncertain. In germline, CDR1 is DFQATT, CDR2 SNEGSKA (reference sequence). The CDR3 loop spans 12 amino acids. The germline V and J ends were trimmed by 6 bases and 7 bases, with 15 bases remaining between them. CDR3 amino acids: CSARRTWGGYTF. The CDR3 DNA reads as TGCAGTGCGCGACGGACTTGGGGTGGCTACACCTTC.

This clonotype was recorded many times. This chain joins TRBV6-1 and TRBJ1-1; 11 positions match TRBD1. In germline, CDR1 is MNHNS, CDR2 SASEGT. The CDR3 runs 13 residues. After removal of 5 bases from V and 11 bases from J, the junction contained 7 bases not matched to a gene. Written as DNA, the CDR3 is TGTGCCAGCAGTCCGGGGACAGGGGGAGAGGCTTTCTTT. Protein sequence: CASSPGTGGEAFF.

This clonotype was picked up many times. The rearrangement uses TRBV12-3 or TRBV12-4 and TRBJ1-5, with D maybe TRBD1 (5 bases). This CDR3 has 17 residues. V was pared by 5 bases and J by 6 bases, with 23 bases between. The CDR3 DNA reads as TGTGCCAGCAGTCCCCAAGGTCAAGGGGCAGTCGGTCAGCCCCAGCATTTT. Protein: CASSPQGQGAVGQPQHF.

This rearrangement joins TRBV12-3 or TRBV12-4 to TRBJ2-6; D is tentatively TRBD1 or TRBD2 (5 bases each). V lost 1 base, J lost 0 bases, and 19 bases lay in between. CDR3 size: 20 residues. DNA of the CDR3: TGTGCCAGCAGTTTAGATAGGGTGTGGGGGACCCTCTCTGGGGCCAACGTCCTGACTTTC. Its protein is CASSLDRVWGTLSGANVLTF.

This clonotype has more than one count but fewer than ten. The chain joins TRBV20-1 to TRBJ2-1, with a possible D match to TRBD1 (6 bases). CDR1 DFQATT and CDR2 SNEGSKA come from the germline V gene (reference sequence). V shed 3 bases and J shed 6 bases, with 21 bases lying between them. CDR3 length: 16 amino acids. CDR3 sequence (DNA): TGCAGTGCTAGGGAGCCTTCGGGACAACCTTTCAATGAGCAGTTCTTC. Translation gives CSAREPSGQPFNEQFF.